Presented here are 2 T cell receptor beta chains from one specimen sequenced in a study of blood T cell repertoires in COVID-19. The method was immunoSEQ multiplex PCR; TCRdb's version includes in-frame clones alone and lacks a portion of them. The data hold about 370,000 clones, with around 90% observed a single time. The sequenced sample was peripheral blood. These receptors originate from a woman aged 30 to 39 with COVID-19, enrolled during active disease.

The V call is TRBV7-2, the J call TRBJ1-2, with D uncertain. Germline assignment: CDR1 SGHTA and CDR2 FQGNSA. V shed 1 base and J shed 7 bases, with 10 bases lying between them. This CDR3 has 13 residues. Here the CDR3 reads CASSLGAAGGYTF. In nucleotides, the CDR3 is TGTGCCAGCAGCTTAGGGGCTGCGGGTGGCTACACCTTC.

The genes are TRBV27 and TRBJ2-2; 10 bases map to TRBD1. Germline trimming cut 3 bases from V and 7 bases from J; bases unmatched to any gene: 5. Looked up from germline, CDR1 is MNHEY and CDR2 is SMNVEV (reference sequence). CDR3 size: 15 residues. CDR3 protein: CASSLGQGSDGELFF. The CDR3 DNA sequence: TGTGCCAGCAGTTTGGGACAGGGGAGTGACGGGGAGCTGTTTTTT.